The T cell receptor beta chain under discussion was sequenced for a study of T cell responses to AZD1222 COVID-19 vaccine. Whole-study findings and limits: Only a handful of AZD1222 recipients, about six in all, had baseline seropositivity. Regions 160-218 and 743-854 dominated among vaccine-associated CD4 TCRs spanning spike.

Profiled with immunoSEQ multiplex PCR; TCRdb holds only in-frame clones, not every one. This repertoire shows about 81,000 clones, around 93% found once; its top ten account for around 8%. V dropped 1 base and J dropped 8 bases, with 3 bases sitting between them. The CDR3 is 11 residues long. Per the germline V gene, CDR1 is GTSNPN and CDR2 is SVGIG (reference sequence). With regard to this clone: The antigen remains undetermined.

This receptor was taken from an adult who received the AZD1222 COVID-19 vaccine. Sequenced material: peripheral blood, taken 28 days after the second AZD1222 dose. The chain carries TRBV30 and TRBJ1-6; D gene unclear. In DNA, the CDR3 is TGTGCCTGGAGTGCAGATTCACCCCTCCACTTT. Translation: CAWSADSPLHF.